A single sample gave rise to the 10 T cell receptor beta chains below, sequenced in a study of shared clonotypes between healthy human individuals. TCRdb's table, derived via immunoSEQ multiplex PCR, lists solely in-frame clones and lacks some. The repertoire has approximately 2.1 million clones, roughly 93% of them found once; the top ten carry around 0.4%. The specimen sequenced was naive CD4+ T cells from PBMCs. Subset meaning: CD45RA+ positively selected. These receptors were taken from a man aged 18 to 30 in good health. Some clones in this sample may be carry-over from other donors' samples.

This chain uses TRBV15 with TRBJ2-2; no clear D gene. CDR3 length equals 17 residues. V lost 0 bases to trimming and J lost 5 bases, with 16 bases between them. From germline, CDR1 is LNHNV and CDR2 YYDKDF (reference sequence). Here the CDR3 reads CATSRDVLLEITGELFF. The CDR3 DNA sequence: TGTGCCACCAGCAGAGATGTTTTGCTTGAGATAACCGGGGAGCTGTTTTTT.

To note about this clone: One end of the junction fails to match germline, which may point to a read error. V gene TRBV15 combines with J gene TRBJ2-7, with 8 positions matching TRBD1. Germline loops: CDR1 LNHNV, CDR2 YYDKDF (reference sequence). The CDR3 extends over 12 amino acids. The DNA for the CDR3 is TGTGCCACCAGCAGAGACAGGGGGCCTTTGCACTTC. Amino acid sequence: CATSRDRGPLHF. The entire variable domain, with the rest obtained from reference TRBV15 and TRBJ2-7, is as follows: DAMVIQNPRYQVTQFGKPVTLSCSQTLNHNVMYWYQQKSSQAPKLLFHYYDKDFNNEADTPDNFQSRRPNTSFCFLDIRSPGLGDTAMYLCATSRDRGPLHFGPGTRLTVT.

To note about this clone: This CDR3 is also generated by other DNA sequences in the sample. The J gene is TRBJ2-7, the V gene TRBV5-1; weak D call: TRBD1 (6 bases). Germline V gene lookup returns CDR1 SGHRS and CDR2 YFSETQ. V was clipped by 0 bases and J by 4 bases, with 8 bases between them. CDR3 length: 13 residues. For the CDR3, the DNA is TGCGCCAGCAGCTTGGACAGGGAATACGAGCAGTACTTC. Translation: CASSLDREYEQYF.

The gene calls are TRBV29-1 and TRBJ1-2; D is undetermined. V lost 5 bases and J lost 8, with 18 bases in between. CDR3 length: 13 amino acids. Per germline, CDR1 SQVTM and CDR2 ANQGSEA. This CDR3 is CSVFRAGDTGYTF. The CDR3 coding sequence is TGCAGCGTTTTCCGGGCGGGCGACACAGGCTACACCTTC.

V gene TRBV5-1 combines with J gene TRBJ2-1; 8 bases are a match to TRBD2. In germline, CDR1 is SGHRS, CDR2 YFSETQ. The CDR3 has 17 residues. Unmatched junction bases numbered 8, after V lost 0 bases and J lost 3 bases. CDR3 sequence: CASSLVGGAGGYNEQFF. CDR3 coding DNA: TGCGCCAGCAGCTTGGTGGGAGGGGCGGGAGGCTACAATGAGCAGTTCTTC.

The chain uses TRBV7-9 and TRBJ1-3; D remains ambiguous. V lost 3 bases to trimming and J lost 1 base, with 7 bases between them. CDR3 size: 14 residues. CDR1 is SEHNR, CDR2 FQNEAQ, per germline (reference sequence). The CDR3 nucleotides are TGTGCCAGCAGCTTCGGCAAGTCTGGAAACACCATATATTTT. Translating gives CASSFGKSGNTIYF.

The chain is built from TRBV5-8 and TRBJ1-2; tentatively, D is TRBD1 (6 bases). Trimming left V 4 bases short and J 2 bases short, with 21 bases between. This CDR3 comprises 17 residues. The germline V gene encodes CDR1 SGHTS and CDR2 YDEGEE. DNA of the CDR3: TGTGCCAGCAGCCCTGGACACCCAGGGGCCCCAAACTATGGCTACACCTTC. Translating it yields CASSPGHPGAPNYGYTF.

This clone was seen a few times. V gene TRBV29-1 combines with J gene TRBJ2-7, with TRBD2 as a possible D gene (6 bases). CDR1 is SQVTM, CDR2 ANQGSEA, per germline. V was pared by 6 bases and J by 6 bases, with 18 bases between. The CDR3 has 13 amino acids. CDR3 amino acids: CSVGRESTGEQYF. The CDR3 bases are TGCAGCGTGGGACGGGAGTCTACGGGCGAGCAGTACTTC.

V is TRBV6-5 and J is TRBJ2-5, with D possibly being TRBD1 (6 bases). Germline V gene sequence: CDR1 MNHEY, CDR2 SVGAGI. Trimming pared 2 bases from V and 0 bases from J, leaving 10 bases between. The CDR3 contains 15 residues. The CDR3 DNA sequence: TGTGCCAGCAGTTACCCTACAGGGTACCAAGAGACCCAGTACTTC. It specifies CASSYPTGYQETQYF.

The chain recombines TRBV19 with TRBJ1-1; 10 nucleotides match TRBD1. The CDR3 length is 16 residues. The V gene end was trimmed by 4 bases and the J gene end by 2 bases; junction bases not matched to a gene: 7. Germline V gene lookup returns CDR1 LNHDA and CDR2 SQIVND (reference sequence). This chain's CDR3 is CASSTFKTGGNTEAFF. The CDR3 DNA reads TGTGCCAGTAGTACCTTCAAGACAGGGGGCAACACTGAAGCTTTCTTT.